Sequencing of this T cell receptor beta chain was carried out in a study of cytomegalovirus exposure and HLA in healthy donors. PCR primers comprised 60 Vbeta and 13 Jbeta primers. Profiled with immunoSEQ multiplex PCR; TCRdb holds only in-frame clones, not every one. The sample records about 94,000 clones, more than 60% being singletons. This clone showed up just a few times. What it recognizes is unknown. Study findings and constraints: Accurate HLA-A and HLA-B prediction from TCR beta sequences was reported for most subjects.

V dropped 3 bases and J dropped 4; count of bases not matched to a gene: 5. Germline loops: CDR1 SGDLS, CDR2 YYNGEE. This CDR3 has 15 amino acids. The sample consisted of PBMCs. V gene TRBV9 combines with J gene TRBJ1-4; 8 bases agree with TRBD1. This receptor was taken from a man between 25 and 39 years old in good health and CMV-seronegative. In DNA, the CDR3 is TGTGCCAGCAGCGAGGGACAGGAAGATAATGAAAAACTGTTTTTT. The encoded protein is CASSEGQEDNEKLFF.